The clone carrying this TCR beta chain was observed a handful of times. Investigators plated approximately 200,000 CFSE-labeled responder cells together with approximately 200,000 irradiated stimulator cells labeled with violet dye. This sample stems from a study of graft-versus-host responses after intestinal transplantation. Method: immunoSEQ multiplex PCR; TCRdb's copy keeps in-frame clones and lacks some. This table has 7,000 to 9,500 clones, around 28% appearing once. This CDR3 spans 15 amino acids. V was trimmed by 2 bases and J by 1 base, leaving 11 bases between them. Germline assignment: CDR1 LNHDA and CDR2 SQIVND (reference sequence).

This clonotype originated in a human patient who was an organ donor for intestinal transplantation. The gene calls are TRBV19 and TRBJ1-1, with a weak D call TRBD1 (5 bases). The input for sequencing was alloreactive CD8+ T cells from a mixed lymphocyte reaction culture, taken before transplantation. The subset here: CFSE-low proliferating T cells sorted from roughly six-day pre-transplant mixed lymphocyte reaction (GvH or HvG direction). DNA of the CDR3: TGTGCCAGTAGTATAACCGCAGGGTCGAACACTGAAGCTTTCTTT. It specifies CASSITAGSNTEAFF.